What follows are 17 T cell receptor beta chains derived from one specimen sequenced in a study of vaccination and CD4 T cells after COVID-19 (dated by TCRdb to between 2021 and 2024). This sample's time point label indicates: late sampling 161 to 241 days after vaccination in three convalescent patients. The treatment or condition tag for this specimen amounts to: roughly 11-day PBMC culture with coronavirus spike peptide pools or control peptides (ViraFEST assay). The library was made by PCR. TCRdb records Illumina iSeq 100 as the sequencer. DNA from cultured CD4+ T cells underwent TCR sequencing with the Oncomine TCR Beta short-read assay at the Johns Hopkins FTIC core. The public reads were quality trimmed at Q25 with fastp and then assembled into clones with MiXCR by TCRdb, keeping productive beta chains. Every CDR3 protein is listed once, alongside the most common genes and DNA of its rows. The sample yields about 21,000 distinct CDR3 sequences; roughly 46% were counted once. The leading ten clones occupy 10% to 15% of the sample.

Their antigen targets remain unknown. This material consisted of CD4+ T cells from blood, cultured in vitro, taken about 7 months after SARS-CoV-2 vaccination. The receptors here all came from a human donor who had recovered from COVID-19.

In this sample, this clonotype is large (0.1 to 1%). Germline is not matched at one junction end, which may reflect a read error. The CDR3 sequence is CASRRGGSTDTQYF. The DNA of the CDR3 is TGTGCAAGCAGGCGGGGGGGAAGCACAGATACGCAGTATTTT. V usage is TRBV6-1 and J usage is TRBJ2-3, with 9 bases that match TRBD2. CDR3 length: 14 amino acids. CDR1 and CDR2 from the germline V gene are MNHNS and SASEGT.

The chain has TRBV6-1 and TRBJ2-6; TRBD1 might be the D (5 bases). Germline V gene sequence: CDR1 MNHNS, CDR2 SASEGT. V lost 10 bases and J 0 bases, leaving 16 bases between the germline ends. The CDR3 runs 16 residues. The CDR3 protein is CATQPTDSSGANVLTF. In DNA form, the CDR3 reads TGTGCCACCCAGCCGACAGATAGCTCTGGGGCCAACGTCCTGACTTTC.

This clonotype was picked up a small number of times. The chain couples TRBV20-1 to TRBJ2-3; perhaps TRBD1 as D (6 bases). Trimming removed 3 bases at V and 2 bases at J, with 9 bases between. CDR1 is DFQATT, CDR2 SNEGSKA, per germline (reference sequence). This CDR3 has 13 residues. The CDR3 region is CSASEGDTDTQYF. CDR3 sequence (DNA): TGCAGTGCTAGCGAGGGGGACACAGATACGCAGTATTTT.

The chain uses TRBV6-2 or TRBV6-3 and TRBJ1-5; TRBD1 agrees at 8 bases. J gave up 5 bases and V 6 bases, and 3 bases lay outside the gene matches. Looked up from germline, CDR1 is MNHEY and CDR2 is SVGEGT. This CDR3 contains 13 residues. The CDR3 here is CASRKQGDQPQHF. The CDR3 DNA follows: TGTGCCAGCAGAAAACAGGGGGATCAGCCCCAGCATTTT.

Only a few counts were recorded for this clonotype. The chain combines TRBV7-2 with TRBJ2-7, with TRBD1 matching 8 bases. The CDR3 has 14 residues. The V gene's germline CDR1 is SGHTA and CDR2 FQGNSA. The trim removed 3 bases at V and 1 base at J, leaving 2 bases unmatched. CDR3 sequence (DNA): TGTGCCAGCAGCTTCGGACAGGGATCCTACGAGCAGTACTTC. It yields the protein CASSFGQGSYEQYF.

The rearrangement uses TRBV15 and TRBJ2-2, with 8 bases identical to TRBD1. The CDR3 consists of 14 residues. The V segment lost 8 bases and the J segment 3 bases; nucleotides outside the gene matches: 5. Germline CDR1 and CDR2: LNHNV and YYDKDF (reference sequence). The CDR3 sequence is CATGTGQDTGELFF. The DNA of the CDR3 is TGTGCCACCGGTACGGGACAGGACACCGGGGAGCTGTTTTTT.

This clonotype has more than one count but fewer than ten. V usage is TRBV11-3 and J usage is TRBJ2-5; D call uncertain. Trimming removed 1 base from V and 5 bases from J, with 11 bases in between. Germline lookup yields CDR1 SGHNT and CDR2 YENEEA. The CDR3 has 14 amino acids. This CDR3 is CASSLVGGMETQYF. Here the CDR3 DNA reads TGTGCCAGCAGCTTAGTAGGTGGAATGGAGACCCAGTACTTC.

The V call is TRBV7-2, the J call TRBJ2-1; 14 bases align to TRBD2. The trim removed 6 bases at V and 5 bases at J, leaving 9 bases unmatched. This CDR3 is 17 amino acids long. Germline CDR1 is SGHTA and CDR2 is FQGNSA. Here the CDR3 DNA reads TGTGCCAGCAGGGGGACTAGCGGGAGCGCCGCGAACAATGAGCAGTTCTTC. Residues: CASRGTSGSAANNEQFF. The variable domain in full, completed from reference TRBV7-2 and TRBJ2-1, reads GAGVSQSPSNKVTEKGKDVELRCDPISGHTALYWYRQSLGQGLEFLIYFQGNSAPDKSGLPSDRFSAERTGGSVSTLTIQRTQQEDSAVYLCASRGTSGSAANNEQFFGPGTRLTVL.

By share of the sample, this clonotype is medium-sized. The rearrangement uses TRBV21-1 and TRBJ2-7; TRBD1 is the table's D call and was not checked against the DNA. TRBV21-1 is a pseudogene locus. The CDR3 consists of 12 residues. The CDR3 DNA sequence: TGTGCCAGCAGCAAAGGTGGGGGAGAGCAGTACTTC. Translation gives CASSKGGGEQYF.

The table lists this clonotype with a few counts. J is TRBJ2-5 and V is TRBV20-1, with TRBD1 matching over 7 bases. The CDR3 totals 13 residues. Germline CDR1 reads DFQATT; CDR2 reads SNEGSKA (reference sequence). Germline trimming cut 3 bases from V and 5 bases from J; bases unmatched to any gene: 6. CDR3 DNA: TGCAGTGCTAGTTCCGACAGGGCTGAGACCCAGTACTTC. Translation: CSASSDRAETQYF.

The gene calls are TRBV6-1 and TRBJ2-5, with D possibly TRBD2 on 6 matching bases. The V end was cut by 6 bases, the J end by 3 bases, with 17 bases between. Looked up from germline, CDR1 is MNHNS and CDR2 is SASEGT. This CDR3 region has 15 residues. The CDR3 reads CASRKSGGGEETQYF. The CDR3 DNA is TGTGCCAGCAGGAAATCAGGCGGAGGGGAAGAGACCCAGTACTTC.

The chain carries TRBV6-1 and TRBJ1-5, with D uncertain. V lost 2 bases and J 7 bases, leaving 6 bases between the germline ends. CDR3 length: 12 amino acids. Germline-derived CDR1 and CDR2 are MNHNS and SASEGT. CDR3 bases: TGTGCCAGCAGTGAACGTGAGCAGCCCCAGCATTTT. This gives the protein CASSEREQPQHF.

The rearrangement joins TRBV20-1 to TRBJ2-4, with D uncertain. V was trimmed by 2 bases and J by 3 bases, leaving 11 bases between them. From germline, CDR1 is DFQATT and CDR2 SNEGSKA (reference sequence). The CDR3 has 14 amino acids. CDR3 coding DNA: TGCAGTGCTAGATTTGGTTTCGGCAAAAACATTCAGTACTTC. Translation: CSARFGFGKNIQYF.

V usage is TRBV6-5 and J usage is TRBJ1-1; no definite D call. CDR3 length: 14 residues. The germline CDR1 and CDR2 sequences are MNHEY and SVGAGI. Between the trimmed V and J ends, which lost 0 bases and 5 bases, there was a span of 10 bases. The CDR3 is CASSYSLTGTEAFF. Here the CDR3 DNA reads TGTGCCAGCAGTTACTCCTTAACCGGGACTGAAGCTTTCTTT.

This clonotype was detected a few times. The genes are TRBV7-6 and TRBJ1-3; unclear D gene. The V gene's germline CDR1 is SGHVS and CDR2 FNYEAQ. V shed 1 base and J shed 7 bases, with 11 bases lying between them. The CDR3 length is 14 residues. The CDR3 DNA sequence: TGTGCCAGCAGCTTAGGAGTGATGTCGAACACCATATATTTT. As protein: CASSLGVMSNTIYF.

V is TRBV25-1 and J is TRBJ1-2; possibly TRBD1 for D (5 bases). This CDR3 spans 15 amino acids. Trimming left V 6 bases short and J 0 bases short, with 14 bases between. CDR1 is MGHDK and CDR2 is SYGVNS in the germline V gene. The DNA of the CDR3 is TGTGCCAGCAGCGGCCTCGGGGGGACTAACTATGGCTACACCTTC. This codes for CASSGLGGTNYGYTF.

This clonotype was found a few times. V usage is TRBV20-1 and J usage is TRBJ2-7; TRBD2 matches at 7 bases. Germline trimming cut 3 bases from V and 3 bases from J; bases unmatched to any gene: 2. The CDR3 covers 12 residues. Germline CDR1 is DFQATT and CDR2 is SNEGSKA (reference sequence). The CDR3 sequence: CSASPSGYEQYF. CDR3 nucleotides: TGCAGTGCTAGTCCTAGCGGCTACGAGCAGTACTTC.